These T cell receptor beta chains were read from a single sample in a study of early T cells in non-severe SARS-CoV-2 infection. TCRdb redid the calling of the 5' RACE reads with MiXCR, one entry per CDR3 protein. This table has 35,000 to 45,000 distinct CDR3 sequences, 3.9% appearing once. Sequencing was carried out using whole blood. These receptors originate from an adult who was a healthcare worker with PCR-confirmed SARS-CoV-2 infection or an uninfected control (not recorded which). Each CDR3 is given with its conserved first and last residue.

V	J	CDR3
TRBV27	TRBJ2-3	CASSWEYSVGTDTQYF
TRBV12-3/TRBV12-4	TRBJ2-1	CASSLGDRIYNEQFF
TRBV4-3	TRBJ2-1	CASSQEGLAGVSYNEQFF
TRBV20-1	TRBJ1-5	CSASGRPNQPQHF
TRBV27	TRBJ2-1	CASSKGILVYNEQFF
TRBV12-3/TRBV12-4	TRBJ2-1	CASSLTSGRVEQFF
TRBV5-4	TRBJ2-6	CASSLKTSGANVLTF
TRBV12-3/TRBV12-4	TRBJ1-1	CASSRTLLGTEAFF
TRBV6-1	TRBJ2-3	CASRALAGVFADTQYF
TRBV7-2	TRBJ2-3	CASSLEVRPADTQYF
TRBV7-6	TRBJ2-7	CASSLGQIGTGGSYEQYF
TRBV7-2	TRBJ1-1	CASSLDSGASMNTEAFF
TRBV11-2	TRBJ2-1	CASSLGRGGDEQFF
TRBV7-9	TRBJ2-1	CATARGAGRDNEQFF
TRBV5-1	TRBJ2-7	CASSISPAYEQYF
TRBV6-5	TRBJ2-1	CASSYRGNEQFF
TRBV4-1	TRBJ2-1	CASSQTSGSGNEQFF
TRBV29-1	TRBJ2-5	CSVGRAFQETQYF
TRBV7-9	TRBJ2-5	CASSSRVAGGKETQYF
TRBV7-3	TRBJ1-6	CASSRNPGQGTLHF
TRBV11-2	TRBJ2-1	CASSLDRNEQFF
TRBV12-3/TRBV12-4	TRBJ1-5	CASSGMGRPQHF
TRBV19	TRBJ2-1	CATGTGMISYNEQFF
TRBV21-1	TRBJ2-2	CASRDTGELFF
TRBV7-9	TRBJ2-5	CASSLVPHQETQYF
TRBV7-3	TRBJ2-1	CASSLKASGRVVEQFF
TRBV29-1	TRBJ2-1	CSVELGVGASDPNEQFF
TRBV20-1	TRBJ2-1	CSAVAGGRPYNEQFF
TRBV7-3	TRBJ2-1	CASGQGGLLNEQFF
TRBV24-1	TRBJ2-1	CATSDLGLAGGPRQFF
TRBV19	TRBJ1-6	CASRSGTFNSPLHF
TRBV27	TRBJ1-6	CASSFQGPNSPLHF
TRBV12-3/TRBV12-4	TRBJ1-1	CASRPGSTEAFF
TRBV4-1	TRBJ2-3	CASSHDKGLAGSTDTQYF
TRBV6-6	TRBJ2-2	CASSYVQGGSGELFF
TRBV2	TRBJ2-1	CASSVELGNEQFF
TRBV7-8	TRBJ1-6	CASSLGQRNSPLHF
TRBV4-3	TRBJ2-2	CASSQVDGVAGELFF
TRBV9	TRBJ2-5	CASSVAASGVQETQYF
TRBV20-1	TRBJ2-7	CSARSQTGGSYEQYF
TRBV7-9	TRBJ1-1	CASSPSGDPVNTEAFF
TRBV4-3	TRBJ1-1	CASSQDVQVRMNTEAFF
TRBV10-3	TRBJ2-1	CAISRQEQYNEQFF
TRBV28	TRBJ2-7	CASRIGTSPAEEQYF